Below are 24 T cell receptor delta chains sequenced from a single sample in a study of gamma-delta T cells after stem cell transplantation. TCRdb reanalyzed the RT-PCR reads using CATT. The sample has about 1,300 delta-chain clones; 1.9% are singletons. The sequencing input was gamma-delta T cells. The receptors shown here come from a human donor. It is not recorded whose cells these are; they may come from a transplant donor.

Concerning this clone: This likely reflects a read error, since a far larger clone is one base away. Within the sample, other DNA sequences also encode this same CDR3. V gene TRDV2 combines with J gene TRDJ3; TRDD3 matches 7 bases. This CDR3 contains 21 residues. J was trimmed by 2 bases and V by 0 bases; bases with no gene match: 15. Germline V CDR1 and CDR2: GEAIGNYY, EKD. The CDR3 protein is CACDTGNWGIHRPWDTRQMFF. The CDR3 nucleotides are TGTGCCTGTGACACCGGGAACTGGGGAATACATCGCCCCTGGGACACCCGACAGATGTTTTTC.

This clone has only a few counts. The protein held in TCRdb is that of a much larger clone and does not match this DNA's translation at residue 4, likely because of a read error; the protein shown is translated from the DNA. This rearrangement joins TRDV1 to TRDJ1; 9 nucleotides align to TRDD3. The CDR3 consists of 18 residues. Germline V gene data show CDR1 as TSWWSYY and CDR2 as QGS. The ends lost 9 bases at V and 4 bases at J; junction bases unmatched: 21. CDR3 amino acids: CALHTIPTWTGGLDKLIF. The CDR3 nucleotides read TGTGCTCTCCATACTATTCCTACGTGGACTGGGGGACTCGATAAACTCATCTTT.

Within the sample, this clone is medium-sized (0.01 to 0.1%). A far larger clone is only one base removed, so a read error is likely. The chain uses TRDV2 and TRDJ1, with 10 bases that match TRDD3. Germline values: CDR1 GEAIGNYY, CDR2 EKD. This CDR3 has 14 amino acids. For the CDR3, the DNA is TGTGCCCGTGACTTACTGGGGGATGGGGGTCGACTCATCTTT. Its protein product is CARDLLGDGGRLIF.

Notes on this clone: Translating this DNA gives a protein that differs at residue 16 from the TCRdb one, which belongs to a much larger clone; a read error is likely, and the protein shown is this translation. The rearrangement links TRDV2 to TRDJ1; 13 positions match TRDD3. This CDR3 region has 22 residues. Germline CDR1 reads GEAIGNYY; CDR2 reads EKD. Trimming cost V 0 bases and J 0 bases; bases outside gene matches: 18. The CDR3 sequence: CACDTIGGHNKLGDTHTDKLIF. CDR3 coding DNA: TGTGCCTGTGACACCATAGGCGGCCACAATAAACTGGGGGATACGCACACCGATAAACTCATCTTT.

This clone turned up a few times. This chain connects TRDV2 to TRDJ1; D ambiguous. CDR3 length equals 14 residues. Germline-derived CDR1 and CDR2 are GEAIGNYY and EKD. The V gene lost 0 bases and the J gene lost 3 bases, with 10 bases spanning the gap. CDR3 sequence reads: CACDTVGQADKLIF. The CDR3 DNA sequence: TGTGCCTGTGACACCGTGGGCCAAGCCGATAAACTCATCTTT.

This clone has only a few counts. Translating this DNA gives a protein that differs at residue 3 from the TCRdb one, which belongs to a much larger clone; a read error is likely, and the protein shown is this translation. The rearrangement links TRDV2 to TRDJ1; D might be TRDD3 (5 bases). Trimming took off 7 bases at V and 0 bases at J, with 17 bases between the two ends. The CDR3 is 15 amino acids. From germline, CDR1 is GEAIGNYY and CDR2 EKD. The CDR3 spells CAWDPMGQYTDKLIF. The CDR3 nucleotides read TGTGCCTGGGACCCAATGGGGCAGTACACCGATAAACTCATCTTT.

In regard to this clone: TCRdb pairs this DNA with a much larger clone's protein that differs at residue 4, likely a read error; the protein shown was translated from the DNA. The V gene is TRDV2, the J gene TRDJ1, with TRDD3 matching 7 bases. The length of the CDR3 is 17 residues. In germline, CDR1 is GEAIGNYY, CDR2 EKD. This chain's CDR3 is CACNTVAGGPRTDKLIF. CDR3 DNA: TGTGCCTGTAACACCGTGGCTGGGGGTCCGAGAACCGATAAACTCATCTTT.

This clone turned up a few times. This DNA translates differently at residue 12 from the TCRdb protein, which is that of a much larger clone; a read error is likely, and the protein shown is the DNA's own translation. Here the CDR3 DNA reads TGTGCCTGTGACACTATCTTACTGGGGGACCTCGCCGATAAACTCATCTTT. It translates to CACDTILLGDLADKLIF. The chain links TRDV2 to TRDJ1; TRDD3 matches at 9 bases. V shed 1 base, J shed 3 bases, and the junction held 11 bases outside the gene matches. Germline lookup yields CDR1 GEAIGNYY and CDR2 EKD. The CDR3 runs to 17 residues.

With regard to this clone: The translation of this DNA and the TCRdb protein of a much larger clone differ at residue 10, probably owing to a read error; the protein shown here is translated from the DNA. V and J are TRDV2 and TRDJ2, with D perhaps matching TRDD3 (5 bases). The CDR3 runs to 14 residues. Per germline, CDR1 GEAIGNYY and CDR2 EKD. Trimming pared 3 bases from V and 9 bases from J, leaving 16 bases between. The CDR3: CACDVLGGGTQLFF. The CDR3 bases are TGTGCCTGTGACGTTCTGGGAGGTGGGACACAACTCTTCTTT.

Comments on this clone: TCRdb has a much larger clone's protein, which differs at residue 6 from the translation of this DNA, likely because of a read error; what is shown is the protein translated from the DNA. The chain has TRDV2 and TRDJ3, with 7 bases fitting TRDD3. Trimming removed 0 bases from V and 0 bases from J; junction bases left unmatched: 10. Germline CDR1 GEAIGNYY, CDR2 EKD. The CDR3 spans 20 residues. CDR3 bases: TGTGCCTGTGACACCATCTGGGGGGGGACGAGCTCCTGGGACACCCGACAGATGTTTTTC. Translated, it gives CACDTIWGGTSSWDTRQMFF.

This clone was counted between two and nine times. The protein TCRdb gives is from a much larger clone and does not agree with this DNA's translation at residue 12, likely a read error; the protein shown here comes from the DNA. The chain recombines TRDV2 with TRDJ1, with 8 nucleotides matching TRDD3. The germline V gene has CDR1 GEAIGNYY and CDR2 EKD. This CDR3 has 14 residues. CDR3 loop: CACDTLGGGDKPIF. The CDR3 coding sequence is TGTGCCTGTGACACACTGGGGGGCGGCGATAAACCCATCTTT.

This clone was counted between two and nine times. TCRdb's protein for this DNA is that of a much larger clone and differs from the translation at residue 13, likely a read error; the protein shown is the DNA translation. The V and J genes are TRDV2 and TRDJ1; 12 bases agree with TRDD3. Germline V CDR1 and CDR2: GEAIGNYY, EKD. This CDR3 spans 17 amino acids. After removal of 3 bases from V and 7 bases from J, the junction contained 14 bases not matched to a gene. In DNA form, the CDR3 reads TGTGCCTGTGACGAGCTGGGGGATACGCAGCGAAACGGTAAACTCATCTTT. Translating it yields CACDELGDTQRNGKLIF.

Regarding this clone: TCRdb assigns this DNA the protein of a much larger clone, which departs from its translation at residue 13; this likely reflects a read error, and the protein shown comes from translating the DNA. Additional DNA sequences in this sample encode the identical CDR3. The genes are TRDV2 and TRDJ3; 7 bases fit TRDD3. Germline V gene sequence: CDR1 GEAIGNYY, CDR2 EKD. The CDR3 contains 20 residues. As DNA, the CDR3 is TGTGCCTGTGACACCGCGGGCTTGGGGGAGCGCTCCCGGGACACCCGGCAGATGTTTTTC. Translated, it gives CACDTAGLGERSRDTRQMFF.

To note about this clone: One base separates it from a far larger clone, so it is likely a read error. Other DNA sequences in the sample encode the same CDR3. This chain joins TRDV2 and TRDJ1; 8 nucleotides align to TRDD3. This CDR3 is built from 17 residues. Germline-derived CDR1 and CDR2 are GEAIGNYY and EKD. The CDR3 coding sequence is TGTGCCTGTGACACCGTCTGGGGGAACGAGTACACCGATAAGCTCATCTTT. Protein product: CACDTVWGNEYTDKLIF.

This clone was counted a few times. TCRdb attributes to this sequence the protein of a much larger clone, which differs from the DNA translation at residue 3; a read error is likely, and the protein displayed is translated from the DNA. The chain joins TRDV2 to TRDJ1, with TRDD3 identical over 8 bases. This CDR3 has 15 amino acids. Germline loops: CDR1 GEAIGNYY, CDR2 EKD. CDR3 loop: CAGDAWGTRTDKLIF. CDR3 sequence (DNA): TGTGCCGGTGACGCCTGGGGGACGCGCACCGATAAACTCATCTTT.

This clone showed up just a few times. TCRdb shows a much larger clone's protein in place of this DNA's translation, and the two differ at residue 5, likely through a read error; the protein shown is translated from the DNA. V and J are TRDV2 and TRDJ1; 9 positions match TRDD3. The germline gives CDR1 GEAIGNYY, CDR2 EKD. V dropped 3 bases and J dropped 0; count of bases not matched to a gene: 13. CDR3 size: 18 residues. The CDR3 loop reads CACDALMGIRGDTDKLIF. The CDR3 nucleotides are TGTGCCTGTGACGCCCTGATGGGGATACGCGGGGACACCGATAAACTCATCTTT.

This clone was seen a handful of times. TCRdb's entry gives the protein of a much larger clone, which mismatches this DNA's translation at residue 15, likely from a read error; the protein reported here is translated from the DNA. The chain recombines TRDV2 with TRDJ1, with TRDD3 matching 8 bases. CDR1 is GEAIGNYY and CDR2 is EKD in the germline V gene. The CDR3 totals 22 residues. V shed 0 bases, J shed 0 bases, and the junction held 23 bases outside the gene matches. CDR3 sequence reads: CACDTVSTKLVGDGEYTDKLIF. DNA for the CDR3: TGTGCCTGTGACACCGTTTCTACGAAGCTAGTGGGGGATGGAGAGTACACCGATAAACTCATCTTT.

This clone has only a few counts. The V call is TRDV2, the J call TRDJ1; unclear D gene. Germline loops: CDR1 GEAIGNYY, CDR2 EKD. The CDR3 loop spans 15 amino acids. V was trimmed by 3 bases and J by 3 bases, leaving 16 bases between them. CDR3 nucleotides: TGTGCCTGTGACTCCATCAGTGTGGGTGCCGATAAACTCATCTTT. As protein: CACDSISVGADKLIF.

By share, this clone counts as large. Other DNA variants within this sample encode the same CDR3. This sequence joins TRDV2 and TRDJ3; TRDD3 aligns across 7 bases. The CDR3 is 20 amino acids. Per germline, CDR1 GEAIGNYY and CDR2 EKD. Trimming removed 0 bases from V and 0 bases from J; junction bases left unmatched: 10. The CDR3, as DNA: TGTGCCTGTGACACCACCTGGGGGGGGACGAGCTCCTGGGACACCCGACAGATGTTTTTC. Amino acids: CACDTTWGGTSSWDTRQMFF.

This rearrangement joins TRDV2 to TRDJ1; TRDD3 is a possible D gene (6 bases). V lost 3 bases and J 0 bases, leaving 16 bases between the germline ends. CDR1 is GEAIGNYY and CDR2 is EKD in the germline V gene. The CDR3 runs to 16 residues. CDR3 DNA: TGTGCCTGTGACTCCCTCGACGGGATAGACACCGATAAACTCATCTTT. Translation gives CACDSLDGIDTDKLIF.

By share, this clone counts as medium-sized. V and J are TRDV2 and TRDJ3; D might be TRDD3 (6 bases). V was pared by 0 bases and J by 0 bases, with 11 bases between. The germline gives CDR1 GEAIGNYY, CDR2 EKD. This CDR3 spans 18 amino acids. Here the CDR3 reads CACDTWGDRSWDTRQMFF. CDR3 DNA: TGTGCCTGTGACACCTGGGGGGACCGCTCCTGGGACACCCGACAGATGTTTTTC.

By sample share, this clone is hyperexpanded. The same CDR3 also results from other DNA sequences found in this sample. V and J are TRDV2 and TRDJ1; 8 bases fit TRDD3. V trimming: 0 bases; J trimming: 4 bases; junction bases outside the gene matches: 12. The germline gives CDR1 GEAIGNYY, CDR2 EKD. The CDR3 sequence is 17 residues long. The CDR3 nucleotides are TGTGCCTGTGACACCATCCTTTCTACTGGGGGTCACGATAAACTCATCTTT. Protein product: CACDTILSTGGHDKLIF.

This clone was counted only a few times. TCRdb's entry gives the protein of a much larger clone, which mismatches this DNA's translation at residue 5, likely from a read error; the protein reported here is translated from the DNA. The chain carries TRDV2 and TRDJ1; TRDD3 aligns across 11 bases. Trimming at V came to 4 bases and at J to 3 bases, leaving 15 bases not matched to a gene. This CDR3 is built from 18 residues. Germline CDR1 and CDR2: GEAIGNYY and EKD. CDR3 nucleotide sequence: TGTGCCTGTGAACCACTGGGGGATAGGGGGTCCGCCGCCGATAAACTCATCTTT. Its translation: CACEPLGDRGSAADKLIF.

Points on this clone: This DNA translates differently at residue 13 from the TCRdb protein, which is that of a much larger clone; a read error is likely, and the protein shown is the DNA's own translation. The CDR3 region is CACDTVGALDKLTF. The CDR3 nucleotides read TGTGCCTGTGACACCGTCGGGGCCCTCGATAAACTCACCTTT. V gene TRDV2 combines with J gene TRDJ1; D not certain. The germline V gene has CDR1 GEAIGNYY and CDR2 EKD. CDR3 size: 14 residues.